This TCR beta chain was documented in a study of T cell responses to AZD1222 COVID-19 vaccine. General study findings and limits: Donors skewed white British and female; clonal diversity was possibly underestimated. Recipients of two AZD1222 doses showed rising Spike-specific TCR breadth and depth. Targeting of unmutated variant regions was reportedly seen in nearly half of spike-specific TCRs.

On this clone: Its antigen remains unidentified.

Method: immunoSEQ multiplex PCR; TCRdb's copy keeps in-frame clones and lacks some. The sample yields 55,000 to 65,000 clones, roughly 89% seen once. CDR1 and CDR2 (germline): MDHEN, SYDVKM. This CDR3 has 12 amino acids. V gave up 7 bases and J gave up 6 bases, with 13 bases separating them. The chain joins TRBV28 to TRBJ2-7; unclear D gene. The specimen was peripheral blood, collected 28 days after the second AZD1222 dose. The clonotype originates from an adult who received the AZD1222 COVID-19 vaccine. CDR3 loop: CASMSLTREQYF. CDR3 DNA: TGTGCCAGCATGAGTCTGACCCGCGAGCAGTACTTC.